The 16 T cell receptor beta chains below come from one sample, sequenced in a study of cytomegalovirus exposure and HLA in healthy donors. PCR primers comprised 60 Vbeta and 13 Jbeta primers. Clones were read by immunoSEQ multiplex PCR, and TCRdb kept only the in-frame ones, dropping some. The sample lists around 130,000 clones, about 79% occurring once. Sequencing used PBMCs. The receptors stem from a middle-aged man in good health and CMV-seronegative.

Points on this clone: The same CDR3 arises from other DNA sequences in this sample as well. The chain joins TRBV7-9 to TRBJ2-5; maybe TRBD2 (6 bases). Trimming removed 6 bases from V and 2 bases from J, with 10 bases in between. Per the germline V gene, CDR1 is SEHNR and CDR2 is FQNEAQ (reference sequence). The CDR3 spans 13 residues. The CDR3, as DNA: TGTGCCAGCAGTCCCCGGGGGCAAGAGACCCAGTACTTC. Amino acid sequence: CASSPRGQETQYF.

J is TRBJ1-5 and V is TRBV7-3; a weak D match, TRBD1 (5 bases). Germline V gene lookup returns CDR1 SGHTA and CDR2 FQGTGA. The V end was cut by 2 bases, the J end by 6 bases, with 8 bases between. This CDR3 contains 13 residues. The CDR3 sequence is CASSLAQGQPQHF. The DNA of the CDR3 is TGTGCCAGCAGCTTAGCCCAGGGTCAGCCCCAGCATTTT.

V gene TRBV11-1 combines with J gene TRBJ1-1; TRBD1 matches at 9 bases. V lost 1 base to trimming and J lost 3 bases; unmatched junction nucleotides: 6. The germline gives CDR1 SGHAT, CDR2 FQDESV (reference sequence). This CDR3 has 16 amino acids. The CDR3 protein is CASSLGATGGYTEAFF. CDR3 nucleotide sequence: TGTGCCAGCAGCTTAGGAGCAACAGGGGGCTACACTGAAGCTTTCTTT. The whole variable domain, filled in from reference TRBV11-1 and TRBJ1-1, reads EAEVAQSPRYKITEKSQAVAFWCDPISGHATLYWYRQILGQGPELLVQFQDESVVDDSQLPKDRFSAERLKGVDSTLKIQPAELGDSAMYLCASSLGATGGYTEAFFGQGTRLTVV.

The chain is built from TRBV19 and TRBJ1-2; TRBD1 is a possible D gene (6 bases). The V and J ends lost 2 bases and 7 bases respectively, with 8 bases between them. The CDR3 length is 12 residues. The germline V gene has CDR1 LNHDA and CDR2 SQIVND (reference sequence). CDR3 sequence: CASSISDSGYTF. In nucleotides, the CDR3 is TGTGCCAGTAGTATATCGGACAGTGGCTACACCTTC.

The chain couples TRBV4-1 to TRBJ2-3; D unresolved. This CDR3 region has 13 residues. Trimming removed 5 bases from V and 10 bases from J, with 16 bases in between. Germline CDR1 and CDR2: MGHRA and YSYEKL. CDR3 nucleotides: TGCGCCAGCAGCGAGAGGAAGAGTTATTCGCAGTATTTT. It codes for CASSERKSYSQYF.

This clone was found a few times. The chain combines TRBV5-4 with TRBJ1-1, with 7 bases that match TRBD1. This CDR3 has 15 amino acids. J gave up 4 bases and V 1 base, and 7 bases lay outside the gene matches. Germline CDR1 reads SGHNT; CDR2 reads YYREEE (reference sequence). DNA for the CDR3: TGTGCCAGCAGCTTGCAGGGGGGATCGGCCACTGAAGCTTTCTTT. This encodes CASSLQGGSATEAFF. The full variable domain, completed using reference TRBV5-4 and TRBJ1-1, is ETGVTQSPTHLIKTRGQQVTLRCSSQSGHNTVSWYQQALGQGPQFIFQYYREEENGRGNFPPRFSGLQFPNYSSELNVNALELDDSALYLCASSLQGGSATEAFFGQGTRLTVV.

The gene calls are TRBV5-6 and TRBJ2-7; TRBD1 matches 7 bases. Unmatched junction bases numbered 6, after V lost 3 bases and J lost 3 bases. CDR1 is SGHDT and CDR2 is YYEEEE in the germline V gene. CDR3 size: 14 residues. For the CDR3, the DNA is TGTGCCAGCAGCTATAGGGACAGCCGCTACGAGCAGTACTTC. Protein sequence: CASSYRDSRYEQYF.

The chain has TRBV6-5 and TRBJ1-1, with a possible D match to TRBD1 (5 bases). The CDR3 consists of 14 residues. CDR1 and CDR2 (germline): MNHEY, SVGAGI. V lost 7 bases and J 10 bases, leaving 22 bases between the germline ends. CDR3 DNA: TGTGCCAGCAACCCCGACGCAGGGTTTTCAACAGCTTTCTTT. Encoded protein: CASNPDAGFSTAFF.

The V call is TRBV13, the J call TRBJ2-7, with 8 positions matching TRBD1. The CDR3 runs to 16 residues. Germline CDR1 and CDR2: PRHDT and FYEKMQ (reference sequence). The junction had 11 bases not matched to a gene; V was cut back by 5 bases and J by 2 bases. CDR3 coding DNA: TGTGCCAGCAGCCAAAGGTCCCGGGACAGGACCTACGAGCAGTACTTC. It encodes CASSQRSRDRTYEQYF. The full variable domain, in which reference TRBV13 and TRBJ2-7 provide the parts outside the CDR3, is AAGVIQSPRHLIKEKRETATLKCYPIPRHDTVYWYQQGPGQDPQFLISFYEKMQSDKGSIPDRFSAQQFSDYHSELNMSSLELGDSALYFCASSQRSRDRTYEQYFGPGTRLTVT.

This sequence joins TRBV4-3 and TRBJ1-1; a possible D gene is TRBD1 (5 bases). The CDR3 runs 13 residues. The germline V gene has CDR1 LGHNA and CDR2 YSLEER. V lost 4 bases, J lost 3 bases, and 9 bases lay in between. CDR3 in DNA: TGCGCCAGCAGCCGAACAGGTTACACTGAAGCTTTCTTT. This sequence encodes CASSRTGYTEAFF.

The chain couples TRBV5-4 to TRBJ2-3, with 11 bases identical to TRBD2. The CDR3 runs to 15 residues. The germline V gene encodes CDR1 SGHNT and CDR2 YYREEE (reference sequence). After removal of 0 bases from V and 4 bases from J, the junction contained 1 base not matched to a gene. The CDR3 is CASSLVAGGADTQYF. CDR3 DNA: TGTGCCAGCAGCTTGGTAGCGGGGGGGGCAGATACGCAGTATTTT.

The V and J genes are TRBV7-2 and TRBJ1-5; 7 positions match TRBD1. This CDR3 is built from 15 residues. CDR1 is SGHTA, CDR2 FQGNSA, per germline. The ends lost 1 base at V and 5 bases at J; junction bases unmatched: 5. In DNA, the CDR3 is TGTGCCAGCAGCTTAGGGGCAGGGGGGTATCAGCCCCAGCATTTT. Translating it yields CASSLGAGGYQPQHF.

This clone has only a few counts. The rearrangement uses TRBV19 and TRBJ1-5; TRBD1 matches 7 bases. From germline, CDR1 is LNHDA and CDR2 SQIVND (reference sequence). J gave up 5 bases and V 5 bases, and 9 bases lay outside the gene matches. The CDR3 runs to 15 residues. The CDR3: CASSPPRRGHQPQHF. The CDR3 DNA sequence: TGTGCCAGTAGTCCTCCGAGGAGGGGGCATCAGCCCCAGCATTTT. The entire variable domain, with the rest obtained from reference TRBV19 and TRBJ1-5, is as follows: DGGITQSPKYLFRKEGQNVTLSCEQNLNHDAMYWYRQDPGQGLRLIYYSQIVNDFQKGDIAEGYSVSREKKESFPLTVTSAQKNPTAFYLCASSPPRRGHQPQHFGDGTRLSIL.

The CDR3 DNA reads TGTGCCAGCAGTGAAGAGGCGGTAAATGAAAAACTGTTTTTT. As protein: CASSEEAVNEKLFF. V usage is TRBV2 and J usage is TRBJ1-4; D is unclear. Germline V gene sequence: CDR1 SNHLY, CDR2 FYNNEI. CDR3 length equals 14 residues. Trimming pared 1 base from V and 5 bases from J, leaving 8 bases between.

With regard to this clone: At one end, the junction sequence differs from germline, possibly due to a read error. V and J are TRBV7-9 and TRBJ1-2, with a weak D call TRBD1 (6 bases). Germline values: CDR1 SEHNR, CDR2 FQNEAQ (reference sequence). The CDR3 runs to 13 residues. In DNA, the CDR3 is TGTTCCAGCAGCCCCTGGACAGCATATGGCTACACCTTC. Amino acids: CSSSPWTAYGYTF.

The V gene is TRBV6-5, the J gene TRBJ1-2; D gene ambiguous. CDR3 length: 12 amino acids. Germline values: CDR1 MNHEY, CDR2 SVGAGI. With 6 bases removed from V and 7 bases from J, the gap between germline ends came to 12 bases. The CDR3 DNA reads TGTGCCAGCAGAAGGTCGGGAGGTGGCTACACCTTC. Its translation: CASRRSGGGYTF.